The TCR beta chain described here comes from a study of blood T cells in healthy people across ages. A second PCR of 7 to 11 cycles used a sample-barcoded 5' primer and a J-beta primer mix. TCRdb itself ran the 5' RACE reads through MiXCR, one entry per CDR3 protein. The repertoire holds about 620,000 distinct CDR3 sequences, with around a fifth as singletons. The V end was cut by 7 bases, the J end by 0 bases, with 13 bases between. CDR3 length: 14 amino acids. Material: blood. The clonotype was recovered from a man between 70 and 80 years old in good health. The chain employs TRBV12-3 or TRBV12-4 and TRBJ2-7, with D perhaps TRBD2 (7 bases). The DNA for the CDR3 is TGTGCCAGCACCCTAGGGGGGGTCTCCTACGAGCAGTACTTC. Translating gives CASTLGGVSYEQYF.